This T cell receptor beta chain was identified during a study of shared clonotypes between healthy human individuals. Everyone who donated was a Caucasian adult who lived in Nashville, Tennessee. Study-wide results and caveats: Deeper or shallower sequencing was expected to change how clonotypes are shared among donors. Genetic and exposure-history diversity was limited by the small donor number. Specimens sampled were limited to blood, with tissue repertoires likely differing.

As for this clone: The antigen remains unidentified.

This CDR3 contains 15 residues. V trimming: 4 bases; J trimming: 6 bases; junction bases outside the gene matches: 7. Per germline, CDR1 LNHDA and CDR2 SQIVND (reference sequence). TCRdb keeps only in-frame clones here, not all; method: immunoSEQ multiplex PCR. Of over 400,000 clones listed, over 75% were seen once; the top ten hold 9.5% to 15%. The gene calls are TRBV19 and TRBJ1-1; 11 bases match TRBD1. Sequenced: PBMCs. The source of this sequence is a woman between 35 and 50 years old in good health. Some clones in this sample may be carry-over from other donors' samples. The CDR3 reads CASSTRDRGVAEAFF. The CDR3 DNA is TGTGCCAGTAGTACCCGGGACAGGGGGGTCGCTGAAGCTTTCTTT.